A single sample gave rise to the 22 T cell receptor beta chains below, sequenced in a study of cytomegalovirus exposure and HLA in healthy donors. Generated by immunoSEQ multiplex PCR, the TCRdb table keeps only in-frame clones and is missing some. Of fewer than 400,000 clones listed, 86% are singletons. Input material: PBMCs. The receptors shown here come from a woman aged 18-29 years in good health and CMV-seronegative.

V usage is TRBV6-1 and J usage is TRBJ2-1, with 8 positions matching TRBD2. The germline gives CDR1 MNHNS, CDR2 SASEGT. The CDR3 sequence is 15 residues long. V lost 10 bases, J lost 2 bases, and 10 bases stayed unmatched. For the CDR3, the DNA is TGTGCCACCAACCCGGGAGGGGCCGCCTACAATGAGCAGTTCTTC. Translating it yields CATNPGGAAYNEQFF.

This clone turned up a few times. V usage is TRBV30 and J usage is TRBJ2-5; D might be TRBD2 (6 bases). CDR3 length equals 13 residues. Between the trimmed V and J ends, which lost 0 bases and 5 bases, there was a span of 10 bases. Per germline, CDR1 GTSNPN and CDR2 SVGIG (reference sequence). The CDR3 region has the DNA TGTGCCTGGAGTGTAGGTGGAGGGGAGACCCAGTACTTC. This encodes CAWSVGGGETQYF.

The J gene is TRBJ2-2, the V gene TRBV11-2; D not certain. V was cut by 1 base and J by 3 bases, with 12 bases left in between. The CDR3 spans 16 residues. Germline-derived CDR1 and CDR2 are SGHAT and FQNNGV. CDR3 residues: CASSLGRNYDTGELFF. DNA of the CDR3: TGTGCCAGCAGCTTAGGGAGAAATTACGACACCGGGGAGCTGTTTTTT.

The chain is built from TRBV5-4 and TRBJ1-1; the D gene is possibly TRBD1 (6 bases). The CDR3 has 15 residues. CDR1 is SGHNT and CDR2 is YYREEE in the germline V gene (reference sequence). Trimming took off 3 bases at V and 4 bases at J, with 16 bases between the two ends. CDR3 loop: CASSSPPGVGTEAFF. CDR3 nucleotides: TGTGCCAGCAGCTCCCCTCCAGGGGTGGGCACTGAAGCTTTCTTT. The whole variable domain, filled in from reference TRBV5-4 and TRBJ1-1, reads ETGVTQSPTHLIKTRGQQVTLRCSSQSGHNTVSWYQQALGQGPQFIFQYYREEENGRGNFPPRFSGLQFPNYSSELNVNALELDDSALYLCASSSPPGVGTEAFFGQGTRLTVV.

The chain links TRBV7-9 to TRBJ1-2, with 7 nucleotides matching TRBD1. This CDR3 spans 15 amino acids. Trimming cost V 4 bases and J 5 bases; bases outside gene matches: 10. Looked up from germline, CDR1 is SEHNR and CDR2 is FQNEAQ (reference sequence). CDR3 bases: TGTGCCAGCAGCTCCAACCGACAGGGTAGTTATGGCTACACCTTC. Translation: CASSSNRQGSYGYTF.

The chain couples TRBV27 to TRBJ1-3, with D uncertain. The CDR3 has 13 amino acids. Trimming removed 0 bases from V and 8 bases from J, with 8 bases in between. Germline CDR1 is MNHEY and CDR2 is SMNVEV (reference sequence). CDR3 nucleotides: TGTGCCAGCAGTTTATCGAACGGTGACACCATATATTTT. It yields the protein CASSLSNGDTIYF.

This clone was found once. V and J are TRBV6-1 and TRBJ2-3; 8 nucleotides agree with TRBD2. The CDR3 covers 16 residues. The V and J ends lost 0 bases and 7 bases, in that order; junction bases with no gene match: 9. Germline CDR1 and CDR2: MNHNS and SASEGT. The CDR3 sequence is CASSEALGGDTHTQYF. In DNA, the CDR3 is TGTGCCAGCAGTGAAGCGCTCGGGGGGGACACCCATACGCAGTATTTT.

This chain connects TRBV4-1 to TRBJ2-1; 10 bases are shared with TRBD2. Germline assignment: CDR1 MGHRA and CDR2 YSYEKL. V lost 4 bases to trimming and J lost 7 bases; unmatched junction nucleotides: 10. This CDR3 comprises 16 residues. This CDR3 reads CASSRAGGPRGNEQFF. The CDR3 coding sequence is TGCGCCAGCAGCCGAGCGGGAGGGCCGAGGGGGAATGAGCAGTTCTTC.

This clone came up a few times. The chain carries TRBV19 and TRBJ1-5; no clear D gene. V was shortened by 4 bases and J by 0 bases, with 7 bases between the two germline ends. Looked up from germline, CDR1 is LNHDA and CDR2 is SQIVND (reference sequence). The CDR3 loop spans 14 amino acids. CDR3 bases: TGTGCCAGTAGTAGCCTGAGTAGCAATCAGCCCCAGCATTTT. Its protein is CASSSLSSNQPQHF.

The DNA of the CDR3 is TGCAGCGTTGTCCTGTGGAGCGGGATAACAACCGGGGAGCTGTTTTTT. It codes for CSVVLWSGITTGELFF. The rearrangement joins TRBV29-1 to TRBJ2-2; 7 bases fit TRBD2. Losses at the gene ends were 4 bases for V and 5 bases for J; bases not matched to a gene: 13. CDR1 is SQVTM and CDR2 is ANQGSEA in the germline V gene. The length of the CDR3 is 16 residues.

The chain uses TRBV2 and TRBJ1-5; D is unclear. Trimming took 3 bases from V and 0 from J, leaving 9 bases between them. Germline V lookup: CDR1 SNHLY, CDR2 FYNNEI. This CDR3 is built from 15 residues. The CDR3 DNA follows: TGTGCCAGCAGTGAGTGGCGGAATAGCAATCAGCCCCAGCATTTT. This encodes CASSEWRNSNQPQHF.

This chain uses TRBV7-9 with TRBJ1-2; a weak D match, TRBD1 (6 bases). Per germline, CDR1 SEHNR and CDR2 FQNEAQ (reference sequence). The CDR3 consists of 14 residues. Trimming cost V 5 bases and J 1 base, with 11 bases left between them. CDR3: CASSPDSLNYGYTF. The CDR3 nucleotides are TGTGCCAGCAGCCCGGACAGCCTTAACTATGGCTACACCTTC. Together with reference TRBV7-9 and TRBJ1-2, the CDR3 gives the full variable domain: DTGVSQNPRHKITKRGQNVTFRCDPISEHNRLYWYRQTLGQGPEFLTYFQNEAQLEKSRLLSDRFSAERPKGSFSTLEIQRTEQGDSAMYLCASSPDSLNYGYTFGSGTRLTVV.

The chain has TRBV27 and TRBJ2-7, with D perhaps TRBD2 (5 bases). Germline CDR1 MNHEY, CDR2 SMNVEV (reference sequence). This CDR3 contains 12 residues. The germline V and J ends were trimmed by 8 bases and 6 bases, with 14 bases remaining between them. This chain's CDR3 is CASGQQLVEQYF. DNA of the CDR3: TGTGCCAGCGGCCAACAACTAGTCGAGCAGTACTTC.

This chain links TRBV4-1 with TRBJ2-3; 8 bases agree with TRBD2. Germline V CDR1 and CDR2: MGHRA, YSYEKL. The CDR3 contains 16 residues. V gave up 4 bases and J gave up 6 bases; unmatched junction bases: 12. This chain's CDR3 is CASSPSRVAGWDTQYF. CDR3 coding DNA: TGCGCCAGCAGCCCCTCAAGGGTAGCGGGATGGGATACGCAGTATTTT.

The V and J genes are TRBV11-2 and TRBJ1-1, with D perhaps TRBD1 (5 bases). This CDR3 region has 16 residues. Trimming removed 0 bases from V and 3 bases from J, with 14 bases in between. Germline CDR1 is SGHAT and CDR2 is FQNNGV. The CDR3 here is CASSLDHRGWDTEAFF. DNA for the CDR3: TGTGCCAGCAGCTTAGACCATAGGGGTTGGGACACTGAAGCTTTCTTT.

CDR3 sequence: CASSQQGTETQYF. In DNA, the CDR3 is TGTGCCAGCAGCCAACAGGGGACGGAGACCCAGTACTTC. The chain carries TRBV7-6 and TRBJ2-5; 7 bases are shared with TRBD1. CDR3 size: 13 residues. The germline CDR1 and CDR2 sequences are SGHVS and FNYEAQ. Trimming at V came to 5 bases and at J to 5 bases, leaving 5 bases not matched to a gene. The variable domain in full, completed from reference TRBV7-6 and TRBJ2-5, reads GAGVSQSPRYKVTKRGQDVALRCDPISGHVSLYWYRQALGQGPEFLTYFNYEAQQDKSGLPNDRFSAERPEGSISTLTIQRTEQRDSAMYRCASSQQGTETQYFGPGTRLLVL.

This clone showed up just once. The chain couples TRBV7-8 to TRBJ1-2, with 7 positions matching TRBD1. Germline lookup yields CDR1 SGHVS and CDR2 FQNEAQ. V trimming: 1 base; J trimming: 10 bases; junction bases outside the gene matches: 6. The CDR3 is made up of 13 amino acids. The DNA of the CDR3 is TGTGCCAGCAGCTTAGGGGGACAGAGAGACTACACCTTC. This codes for CASSLGGQRDYTF.

The chain carries TRBV28 and TRBJ1-1, with TRBD1 matching 7 bases. Germline lookup yields CDR1 MDHEN and CDR2 SYDVKM. V was pared by 7 bases and J by 1 base, with 9 bases of the junction left unmatched. This CDR3 spans 15 amino acids. CDR3 protein: CASNPYRGGNTEAFF. CDR3 DNA: TGTGCCAGCAACCCGTACAGGGGCGGGAACACTGAAGCTTTCTTT.

The gene calls are TRBV28 and TRBJ1-3, with D possibly TRBD1 on 6 matching bases. Trimming cost V 3 bases and J 1 base, with 16 bases left between them. Germline CDR1 reads MDHEN; CDR2 reads SYDVKM. This CDR3 comprises 17 residues. The CDR3 bases are TGTGCCAGCAGTTTTAAAACAGGGACCATTTCTGGAAACACCATATATTTT. It encodes CASSFKTGTISGNTIYF.

This clone was counted a single time. The V and J genes are TRBV23-1 and TRBJ1-4; 8 bases match TRBD1. TRBV23-1 is an open reading frame, and its role is uncertain. The CDR3 contains 17 residues. The ends lost 8 bases at V and 0 bases at J; junction bases unmatched: 11. CDR3 sequence reads: CASGPGQGNPTNEKLFF. CDR3 sequence (DNA): TGCGCCAGCGGCCCCGGACAGGGAAATCCAACTAATGAAAAACTGTTTTTT.

The chain joins TRBV14 to TRBJ2-3, with TRBD2 identical over 7 bases. The germline CDR1 and CDR2 sequences are SGHDN and FVKESK. The trim removed 4 bases at V and 2 bases at J, leaving 9 bases unmatched. The CDR3 length is 16 residues. CDR3 in DNA: TGTGCCAGCAGCCCGACGAGCGGGGCGACCACAGATACGCAGTATTTT. Residues: CASSPTSGATTDTQYF.

The rearrangement joins TRBV19 to TRBJ2-7; 8 nucleotides align to TRBD2. V dropped 4 bases and J dropped 3; count of bases not matched to a gene: 5. The CDR3 contains 14 residues. CDR1 is LNHDA and CDR2 is SQIVND in the germline V gene (reference sequence). The CDR3 sequence: CASSRTSLYYEQYF. CDR3 bases: TGTGCCAGTAGTAGGACTAGCCTTTACTACGAGCAGTACTTC.